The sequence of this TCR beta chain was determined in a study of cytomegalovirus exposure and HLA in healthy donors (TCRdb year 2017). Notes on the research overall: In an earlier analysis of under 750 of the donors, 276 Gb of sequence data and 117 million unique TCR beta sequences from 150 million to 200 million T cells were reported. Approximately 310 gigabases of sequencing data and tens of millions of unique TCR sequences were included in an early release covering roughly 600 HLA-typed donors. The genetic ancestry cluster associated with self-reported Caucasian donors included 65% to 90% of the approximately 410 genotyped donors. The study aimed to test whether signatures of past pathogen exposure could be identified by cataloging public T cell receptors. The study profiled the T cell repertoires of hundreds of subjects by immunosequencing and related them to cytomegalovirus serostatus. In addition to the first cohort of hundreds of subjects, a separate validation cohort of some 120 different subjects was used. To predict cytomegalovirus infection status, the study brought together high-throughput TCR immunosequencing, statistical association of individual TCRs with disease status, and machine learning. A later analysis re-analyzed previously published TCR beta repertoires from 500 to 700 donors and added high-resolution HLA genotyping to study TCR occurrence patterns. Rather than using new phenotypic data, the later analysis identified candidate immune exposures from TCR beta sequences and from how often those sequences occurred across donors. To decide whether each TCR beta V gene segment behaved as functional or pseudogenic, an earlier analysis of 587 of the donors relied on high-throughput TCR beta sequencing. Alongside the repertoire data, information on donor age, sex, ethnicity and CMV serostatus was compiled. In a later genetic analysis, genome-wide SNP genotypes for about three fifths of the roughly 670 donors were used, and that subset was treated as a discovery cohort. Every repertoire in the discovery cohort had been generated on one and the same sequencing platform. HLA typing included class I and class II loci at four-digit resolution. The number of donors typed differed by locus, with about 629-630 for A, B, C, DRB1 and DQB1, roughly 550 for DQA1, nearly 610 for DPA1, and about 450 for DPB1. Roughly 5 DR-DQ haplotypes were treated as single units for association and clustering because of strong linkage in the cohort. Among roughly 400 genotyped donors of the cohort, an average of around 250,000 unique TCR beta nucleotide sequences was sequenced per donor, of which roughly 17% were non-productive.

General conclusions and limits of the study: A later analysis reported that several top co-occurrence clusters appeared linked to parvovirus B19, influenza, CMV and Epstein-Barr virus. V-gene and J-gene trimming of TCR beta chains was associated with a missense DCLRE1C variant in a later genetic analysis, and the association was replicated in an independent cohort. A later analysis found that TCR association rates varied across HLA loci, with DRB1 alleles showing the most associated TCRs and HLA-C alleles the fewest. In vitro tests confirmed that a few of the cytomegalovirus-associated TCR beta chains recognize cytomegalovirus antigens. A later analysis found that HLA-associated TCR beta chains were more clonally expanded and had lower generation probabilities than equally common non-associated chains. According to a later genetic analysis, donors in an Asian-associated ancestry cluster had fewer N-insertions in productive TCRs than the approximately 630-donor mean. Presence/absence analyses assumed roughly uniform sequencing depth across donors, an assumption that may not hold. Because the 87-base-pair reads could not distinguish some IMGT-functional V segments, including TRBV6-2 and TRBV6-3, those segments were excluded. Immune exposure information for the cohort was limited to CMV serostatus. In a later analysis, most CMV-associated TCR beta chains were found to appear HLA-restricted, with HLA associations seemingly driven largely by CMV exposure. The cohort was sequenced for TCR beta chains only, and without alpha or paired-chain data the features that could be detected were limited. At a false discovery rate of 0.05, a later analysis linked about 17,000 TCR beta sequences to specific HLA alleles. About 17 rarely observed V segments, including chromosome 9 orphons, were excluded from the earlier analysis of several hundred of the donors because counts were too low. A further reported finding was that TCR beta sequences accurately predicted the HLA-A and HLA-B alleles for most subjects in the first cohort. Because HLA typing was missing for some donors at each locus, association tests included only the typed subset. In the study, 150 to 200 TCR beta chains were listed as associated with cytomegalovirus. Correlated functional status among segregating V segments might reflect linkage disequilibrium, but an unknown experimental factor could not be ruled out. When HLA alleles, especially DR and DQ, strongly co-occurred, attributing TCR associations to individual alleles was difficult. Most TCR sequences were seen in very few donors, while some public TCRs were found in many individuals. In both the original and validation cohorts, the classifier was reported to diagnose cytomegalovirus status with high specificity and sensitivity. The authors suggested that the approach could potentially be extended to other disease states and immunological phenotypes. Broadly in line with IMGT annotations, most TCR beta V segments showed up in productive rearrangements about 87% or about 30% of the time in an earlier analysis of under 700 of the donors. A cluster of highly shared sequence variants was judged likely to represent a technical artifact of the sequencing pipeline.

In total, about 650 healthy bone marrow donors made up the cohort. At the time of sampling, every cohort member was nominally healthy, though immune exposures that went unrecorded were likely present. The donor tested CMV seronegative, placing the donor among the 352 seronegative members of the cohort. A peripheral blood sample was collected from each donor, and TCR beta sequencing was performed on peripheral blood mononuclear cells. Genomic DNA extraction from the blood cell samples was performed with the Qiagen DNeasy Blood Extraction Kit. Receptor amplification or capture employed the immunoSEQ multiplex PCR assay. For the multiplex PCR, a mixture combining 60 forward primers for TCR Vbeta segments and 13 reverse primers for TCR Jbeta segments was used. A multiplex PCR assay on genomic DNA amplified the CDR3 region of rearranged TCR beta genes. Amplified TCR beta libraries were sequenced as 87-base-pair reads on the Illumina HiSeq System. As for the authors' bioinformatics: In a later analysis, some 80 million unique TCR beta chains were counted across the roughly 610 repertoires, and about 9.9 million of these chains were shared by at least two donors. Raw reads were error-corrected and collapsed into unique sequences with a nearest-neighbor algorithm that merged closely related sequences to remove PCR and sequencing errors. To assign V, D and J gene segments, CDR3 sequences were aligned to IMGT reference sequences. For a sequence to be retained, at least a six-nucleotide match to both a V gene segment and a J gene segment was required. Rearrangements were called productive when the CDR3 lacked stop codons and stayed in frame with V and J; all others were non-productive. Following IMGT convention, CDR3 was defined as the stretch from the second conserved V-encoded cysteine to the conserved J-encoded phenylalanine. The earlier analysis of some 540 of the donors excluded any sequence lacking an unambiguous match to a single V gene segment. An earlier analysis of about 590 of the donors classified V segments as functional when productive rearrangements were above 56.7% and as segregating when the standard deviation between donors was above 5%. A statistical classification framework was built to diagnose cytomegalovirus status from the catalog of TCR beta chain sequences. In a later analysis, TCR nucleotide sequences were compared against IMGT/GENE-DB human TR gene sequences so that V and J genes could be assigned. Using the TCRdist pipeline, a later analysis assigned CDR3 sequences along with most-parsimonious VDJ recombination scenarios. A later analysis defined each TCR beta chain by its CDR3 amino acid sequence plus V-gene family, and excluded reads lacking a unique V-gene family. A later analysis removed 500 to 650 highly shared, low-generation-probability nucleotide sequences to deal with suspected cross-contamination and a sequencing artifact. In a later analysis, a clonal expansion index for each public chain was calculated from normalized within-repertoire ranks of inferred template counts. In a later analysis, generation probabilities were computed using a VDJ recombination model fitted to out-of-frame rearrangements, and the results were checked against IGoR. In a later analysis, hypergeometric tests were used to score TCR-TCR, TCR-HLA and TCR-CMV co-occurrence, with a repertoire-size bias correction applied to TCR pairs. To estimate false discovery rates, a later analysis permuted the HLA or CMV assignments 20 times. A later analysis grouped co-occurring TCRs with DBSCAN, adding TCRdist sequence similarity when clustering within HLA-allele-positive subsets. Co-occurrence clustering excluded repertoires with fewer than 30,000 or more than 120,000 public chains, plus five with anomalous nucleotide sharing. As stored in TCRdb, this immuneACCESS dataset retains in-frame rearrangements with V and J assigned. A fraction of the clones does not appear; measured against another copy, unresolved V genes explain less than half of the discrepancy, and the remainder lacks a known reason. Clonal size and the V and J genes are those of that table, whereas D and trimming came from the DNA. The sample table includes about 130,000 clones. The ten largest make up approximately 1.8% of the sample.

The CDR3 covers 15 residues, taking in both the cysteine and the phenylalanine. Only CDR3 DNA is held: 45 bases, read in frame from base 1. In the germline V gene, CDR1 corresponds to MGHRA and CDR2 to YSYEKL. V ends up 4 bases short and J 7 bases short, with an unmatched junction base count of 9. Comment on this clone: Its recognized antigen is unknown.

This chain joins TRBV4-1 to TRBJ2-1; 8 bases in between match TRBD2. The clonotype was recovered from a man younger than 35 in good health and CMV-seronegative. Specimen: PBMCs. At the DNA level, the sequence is TGCGCCAGCAGCCGCAGCGGGAGAGATTCGAATGAGCAGTTCTTC. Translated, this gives CASSRSGRDSNEQFF.